Listed below are T cell receptor beta chains from one sample, sequenced in a study of cytomegalovirus exposure and HLA in healthy donors. The method was immunoSEQ multiplex PCR; TCRdb's version includes in-frame clones alone and lacks a portion of them. Of some 310,000 clones in the sample, approximately 86% were seen once. The sample was PBMCs. The receptor source for this set is a man younger than 45 in good health and CMV-seronegative. CDR3s include the opening cysteine and the closing phenylalanine or tryptophan. A D gene is named only where the DNA matches it firmly. A clone size is listed for some rows: how often the clone was seen (once, few, many), or a class if it is expanded.

v_call	cdr3_length	clone_size	j_call	d_call	cdr3_nt	cdr3_aa
TRBV14	14	.	TRBJ1-2	TRBD1	TGTGCCAGCAGCCAAGGAGGTGGCAGGGGGGGCTACACCTTC	CASSQGGGRGGYTF
TRBV7-2	14	.	TRBJ2-5	TRBD2	TGTGCCAGCAGCTTGGGACTAGCGGAAGAGACCCAGTACTTC	CASSLGLAEETQYF
TRBV21-1	15	.	TRBJ1-2	.	TGTGCCAGCAGCAAAGCGCTTTCCAGGGTTTATGGCTACACCTTC	CASSKALSRVYGYTF
TRBV7-2	17	.	TRBJ2-3	TRBD2	TGTGCCAGCAGCTCACCCTCCGGGAGGGGTCGGACAGATACGCAGTATTTT	CASSSPSGRGRTDTQYF
TRBV25-1	14	.	TRBJ2-2	.	TGTGCCAGCAGTGGCCCCCCCGGGACCGGGGAGCTGTTTTTT	CASSGPPGTGELFF
TRBV5-1	15	.	TRBJ1-1	TRBD1	TGCGCCAGCAGCCCAGACAGGGGAATGAACACTGAAGCTTTCTTT	CASSPDRGMNTEAFF
TRBV4-1	14	.	TRBJ1-3	.	TGCGCCAGCAGCCAAGATCGCGGAGGAAACACCATATATTTT	CASSQDRGGNTIYF
TRBV5-4	15	.	TRBJ2-5	TRBD2	TGTGCCAGCAGCACCAGCGGGGGCCCTAAAGAGACCCAGTACTTC	CASSTSGGPKETQYF
TRBV4-3	14	.	TRBJ1-1	.	TGCGCCAGCAGCCAGGCGGATTTGAACACTGAAGCTTTCTTT	CASSQADLNTEAFF
TRBV30	15	.	TRBJ1-2	.	TGTGCCTGGAGTGTACCGAGCAGGGTTGACTATGGCTACACCTTC	CAWSVPSRVDYGYTF
TRBV5-4	15	.	TRBJ1-1	TRBD1	TGTGCCAGCAGCTTGCCCCAGGGGGGCGCCACTGAAGCTTTCTTT	CASSLPQGGATEAFF
TRBV2	14	.	TRBJ1-3	.	TGTGCCAGCAGCGAATTCTTCTCTGGAAACACCATATATTTT	CASSEFFSGNTIYF
TRBV30	17	.	TRBJ2-1	TRBD2	TGTGCCTGGACCGGACTAGCGGGGTCGAGCTCCTACAATGAGCAGTTCTTC	CAWTGLAGSSSYNEQFF
TRBV5-1	15	few	TRBJ1-4	TRBD1	TGCGCCAGCAGCTCGGGACAGGGGTGGAATGAAAAACTGTTTTTT	CASSSGQGWNEKLFF
TRBV25-1	11	.	TRBJ1-1	TRBD1	TGTGCCAGCAGGGACAGGGTTGAAGCTTTCTTT	CASRDRVEAFF
TRBV6-5	15	once	TRBJ2-7	.	TGTGCCAGCAGTTACTCAAGCGGCTACGACTACGAGCAGTACTTC	CASSYSSGYDYEQYF
TRBV5-1	14	.	TRBJ2-7	.	TGCGCCAGCAGCTTGGAACTGAACTCCTACGAGCAGTACTTC	CASSLELNSYEQYF
TRBV27	17	.	TRBJ2-3	TRBD2	TGTGCCAGCAGTTTTTCGGCCAGCGGGAGCTCCACAGATACGCAGTATTTT	CASSFSASGSSTDTQYF
TRBV30	16	.	TRBJ1-5	.	TGTGCCTGGAGCTGGGGGGTTGGATACGGCAATCAGCCCCAGCATTTT	CAWSWGVGYGNQPQHF
TRBV15	13	.	TRBJ1-1	.	TGTGCCACCAGCAGCGGACAGTACACTGAAGCTTTCTTT	CATSSGQYTEAFF
TRBV2	12	.	TRBJ1-2	TRBD1	TGTGCCAGCCGTGGGGACAGCTATGGCTACACCTTC	CASRGDSYGYTF
TRBV6-5	14	.	TRBJ1-2	.	TGTGCCAGCAGTTACTCGGGGAAGGAGGCTGGCTACACCTTC	CASSYSGKEAGYTF
TRBV27	12	.	TRBJ1-2	.	TGTGCCAGCAGCAATACAGGTTGGGGCTACACCTTC	CASSNTGWGYTF
TRBV4-2	14	.	TRBJ2-7	.	TGTGCCAGCAGCCAAGAAGAGGGAGCCTACGAGCAGTACTTC	CASSQEEGAYEQYF
TRBV5-6	14	.	TRBJ2-7	TRBD1	TGTGCCAGCAGCTGGGGGACAGGGCCCTACGAGCAGTACTTC	CASSWGTGPYEQYF
TRBV19	15	.	TRBJ1-1	TRBD1	TGTGCCACCGCGATAACTCATCAGGGGGCCACTGAAGCTTTCTTT	CATAITHQGATEAFF
TRBV19	14	.	TRBJ1-5	TRBD1	TGTGCCAGTAGTAATACAGGGGGGAAACAGCCCCAGCATTTT	CASSNTGGKQPQHF
TRBV7-9	15	.	TRBJ1-2	.	TGTGCCAGCAGCTTATCTCAGGCATTTTACTATGGCTACACCTTC	CASSLSQAFYYGYTF
TRBV19	12	.	TRBJ2-5	.	TGTGCCAGTAGTCTTGTTGGCGAGACCCAGTACTTC	CASSLVGETQYF
TRBV5-1	14	.	TRBJ2-7	.	TGCGCCAGCAGCTTGGAAGAGTTTTCTAGGGAGCAGTACTTC	CASSLEEFSREQYF
TRBV12-5	15	.	TRBJ2-1	TRBD2	TGTGCTAGTGGTTCTTTAGCGGGGGGATACAATGAGCAGTTCTTC	CASGSLAGGYNEQFF
TRBV2	13	once	TRBJ2-3	.	TGTGCCAGCAGTGTTTGGAGCGGAGGTACGCAGTATTTT	CASSVWSGGTQYF
TRBV15	15	.	TRBJ2-6	.	TGTGCCACCAGCATTTGGGCCGCTGGGGCCAACGTCCTGACTTTC	CATSIWAAGANVLTF
TRBV5-1	15	once	TRBJ2-7	.	TGCGCCAGCAGCTTGGTGGGGGAGGACCTATACGAGCAGTACTTC	CASSLVGEDLYEQYF
TRBV5-1	13	.	TRBJ2-3	TRBD1	TGCGCCAGCAGCGTGACAGGGACAGATACGCAGTATTTT	CASSVTGTDTQYF
TRBV7-9	17	.	TRBJ1-3	.	TGTGCCAGCAGCACGACGGACAGAAAGGCTTCTGGAAACACCATATATTTT	CASSTTDRKASGNTIYF
TRBV7-9	13	once	TRBJ2-3	.	TGTGCCAGCAGCTTAGCAGGCGGAGATACGCAGTATTTT	CASSLAGGDTQYF
TRBV5-6	13	.	TRBJ1-1	TRBD1	TGTGCCAGCAGCTTGCCAGGGGGCACTGAAGCTTTCTTT	CASSLPGGTEAFF
TRBV7-9	12	.	TRBJ2-3	TRBD1	TGTGCCAGCAGCTCCGGGACAGCTCACGAGTATTTT	CASSSGTAHEYF
TRBV6-1	15	once	TRBJ1-2	TRBD1	TGTGCCAGCAGTCCCATGGACAGGGTTTCCCGTGGCTACACCTTC	CASSPMDRVSRGYTF
TRBV7-9	14	.	TRBJ1-2	TRBD1	TGTGCCAGCAGCTCGACAGGGGTTGGCTATGGCTACACCTTC	CASSSTGVGYGYTF
TRBV11-2	17	.	TRBJ2-3	.	TGTGCCAGCAGAACTCGGCGGGGCGGGGCCGGCACAGATACGCAGTATTTT	CASRTRRGGAGTDTQYF
TRBV7-9	12	.	TRBJ2-7	.	TGTGCCAGCAGCTTAGCGTCGGGGGAGCAGTACTTC	CASSLASGEQYF
TRBV6-5	14	.	TRBJ1-6	TRBD1	TGTGCCAGCAGACCGACAGGGGGCGCTTCACCCCTCCACTTT	CASRPTGGASPLHF
TRBV28	14	.	TRBJ2-7	TRBD1	TGTGCCAGCAGTGCCACAGGGGCAAGGAACGAGCAGTACTTC	CASSATGARNEQYF
TRBV11-2	15	.	TRBJ1-4	.	TGTGCCAGCAGCCGACAGTTATCAACTAATGAAAAACTGTTTTTT	CASSRQLSTNEKLFF
TRBV4-1	16	.	TRBJ2-5	TRBD2	TGCGCCAGCAGCCAACCCGGGAAGCGGGAGTGGGAGACCCAGTACTTC	CASSQPGKREWETQYF
TRBV5-6	18	.	TRBJ1-2	TRBD1	TGTGCCAGCAGCCGCGGAACAGGGGCCTTCCTGACTAACTATGGCTACACCTTC	CASSRGTGAFLTNYGYTF
TRBV5-1	15	.	TRBJ1-5	.	TGCGCCAGCAGCTTGCTGGCTGGAGCAAATCAGCCCCAGCATTTT	CASSLLAGANQPQHF